This TCR beta chain was sequenced for a study of cytomegalovirus exposure and HLA in healthy donors. Both 60 Vbeta primers and 13 Jbeta primers went into the PCR. Libraries were prepared by immunoSEQ multiplex PCR; TCRdb keeps only in-frame clonotypes and omits some of them. The repertoire includes around 120,000 clones, approximately 80% of them detected once, and around 11% sits in the top ten. Germline lookup yields CDR1 KGHSH and CDR2 LQKENI. This CDR3 has 16 amino acids. V lost 5 bases to trimming and J lost 1 base; unmatched junction nucleotides: 8. This clone was seen just once. The clonotype was recovered from a male donor in good health and CMV-seropositive. The gene calls are TRBV18 and TRBJ1-1; 9 bases fit TRBD1. Sequencing was carried out using PBMCs. The CDR3 sequence: CASSILQGARNTEAFF. CDR3 nucleotides: TGTGCCAGCTCAATTCTACAGGGGGCGCGGAACACTGAAGCTTTCTTT.